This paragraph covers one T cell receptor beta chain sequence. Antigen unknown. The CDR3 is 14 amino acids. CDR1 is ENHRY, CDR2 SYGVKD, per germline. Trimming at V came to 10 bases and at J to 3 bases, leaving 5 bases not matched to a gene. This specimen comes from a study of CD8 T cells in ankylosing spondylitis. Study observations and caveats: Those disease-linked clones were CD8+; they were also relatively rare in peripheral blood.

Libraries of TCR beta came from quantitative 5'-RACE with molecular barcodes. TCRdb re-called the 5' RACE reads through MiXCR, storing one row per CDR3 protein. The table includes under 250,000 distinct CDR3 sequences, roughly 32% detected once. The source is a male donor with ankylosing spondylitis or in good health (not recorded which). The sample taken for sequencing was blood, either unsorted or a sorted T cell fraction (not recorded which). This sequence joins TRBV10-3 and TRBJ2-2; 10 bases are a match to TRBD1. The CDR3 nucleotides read TGTGCCACAAGACAGGGGGCCGACACCGGGGAGCTGTTTTTT. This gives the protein CATRQGADTGELFF.